Listed below are T cell receptor beta chains from one sample, sequenced in a study of T cell responses to AZD1222 COVID-19 vaccine. TCRdb keeps only in-frame clones here, not all; method: immunoSEQ multiplex PCR. The sample records fewer than 120,000 clones, roughly 89% being singletons. The material was peripheral blood, obtained 28 days after the second AZD1222 dose. These receptors were collected from an adult who received the AZD1222 COVID-19 vaccine. Each CDR3 is given with its conserved first and last residue. The order of the fields is J gene, V gene, D gene, CDR3 protein. The D gene is left open where the match is weak.

J gene: TRBJ1-5
V gene: TRBV5-6
D gene: .
CDR3 protein: CASSFWGQGGNQPQHF

J gene: TRBJ2-3
V gene: TRBV4-1
D gene: TRBD2
CDR3 protein: CASSRLAGPDTQYF

J gene: TRBJ2-5
V gene: TRBV6-5
D gene: TRBD1
CDR3 protein: CASTVGQGKGETQYF

J gene: TRBJ1-5
V gene: TRBV6-6
D gene: .
CDR3 protein: CASSPRGQSFSNQPQHF

J gene: TRBJ2-7
V gene: TRBV12-3/TRBV12-4
D gene: .
CDR3 protein: CASSLAGEQYF

J gene: TRBJ2-6
V gene: TRBV4-2
D gene: .
CDR3 protein: CASGTSLDGANVLTF

J gene: TRBJ1-2
V gene: TRBV6-5
D gene: .
CDR3 protein: CASSPPTGENGYTF

J gene: TRBJ1-2
V gene: TRBV2
D gene: .
CDR3 protein: CASSVDTNYGYTF

J gene: TRBJ2-3
V gene: TRBV20-1
D gene: .
CDR3 protein: CSARPYDTQYF

J gene: TRBJ1-2
V gene: TRBV5-1
D gene: .
CDR3 protein: CASSLADGNYGYTF

J gene: TRBJ2-7
V gene: TRBV28
D gene: .
CDR3 protein: CASSLAGISYEQYF

J gene: TRBJ1-2
V gene: TRBV28
D gene: .
CDR3 protein: CASLNIVGGAVGYTF

J gene: TRBJ1-1
V gene: TRBV4-1
D gene: .
CDR3 protein: CASSQGLGQFNTEAFF

J gene: TRBJ1-2
V gene: TRBV10-3
D gene: TRBD1
CDR3 protein: CAIRPTGGYGYTF

J gene: TRBJ2-3
V gene: TRBV4-2
D gene: TRBD2
CDR3 protein: CASSQELGTSGANTQYF

J gene: TRBJ1-6
V gene: TRBV5-8
D gene: .
CDR3 protein: CASSLIGFSPLHF

J gene: TRBJ1-2
V gene: TRBV5-1
D gene: .
CDR3 protein: CASSSGMGGYTF

J gene: TRBJ1-2
V gene: TRBV5-1
D gene: TRBD1
CDR3 protein: CASSGGTGRDYGYTF

J gene: TRBJ2-5
V gene: TRBV9
D gene: TRBD2
CDR3 protein: CASSAEGTTSGGGETQYF

J gene: TRBJ1-1
V gene: TRBV4-2
D gene: TRBD1
CDR3 protein: CASSQEETGTGVRAFF

J gene: TRBJ2-3
V gene: TRBV18
D gene: .
CDR3 protein: CASSPLGISTDTQYF

J gene: TRBJ2-2
V gene: TRBV18
D gene: .
CDR3 protein: CASSPRPGNTGELFF

J gene: TRBJ2-2
V gene: TRBV7-9
D gene: TRBD2
CDR3 protein: CASSLSGGATGELFF

J gene: TRBJ1-2
V gene: TRBV6-2/TRBV6-3
D gene: TRBD1
CDR3 protein: CASSSQGVRGYTF

J gene: TRBJ1-2
V gene: TRBV3-1/TRBV3-2
D gene: .
CDR3 protein: CASSQPLYGYTF

J gene: TRBJ2-6
V gene: TRBV5-4
D gene: .
CDR3 protein: CASSLDQLSSGANVLTF

J gene: TRBJ1-2
V gene: TRBV24-1
D gene: .
CDR3 protein: CATSDYRDHGYTF

J gene: TRBJ2-7
V gene: TRBV27
D gene: .
CDR3 protein: CASSPHLNTYEQYF

J gene: TRBJ2-1
V gene: TRBV3-1/TRBV3-2
D gene: .
CDR3 protein: CASSQGFWGTLLYNEQFF

J gene: TRBJ2-1
V gene: TRBV2
D gene: TRBD1
CDR3 protein: CASLSTGQFNEQFF

J gene: TRBJ2-3
V gene: TRBV18
D gene: TRBD1
CDR3 protein: CASSRGTGGTDTQYF

J gene: TRBJ2-3
V gene: TRBV11-3
D gene: .
CDR3 protein: CASRRSGIGTDTQYF

J gene: TRBJ1-2
V gene: TRBV18
D gene: .
CDR3 protein: CASSPDLVQYGYTF

J gene: TRBJ1-5
V gene: TRBV6-5
D gene: .
CDR3 protein: CASSYRQERGNQPQHF

J gene: TRBJ1-3
V gene: TRBV14
D gene: .
CDR3 protein: CASSRLGGSGNTIYF

J gene: TRBJ2-1
V gene: TRBV12-3/TRBV12-4
D gene: .
CDR3 protein: CATGPVGYNEQFF

J gene: TRBJ2-7
V gene: TRBV28
D gene: TRBD1
CDR3 protein: CASSRDRLSYEQYF

J gene: TRBJ2-3
V gene: TRBV7-7
D gene: .
CDR3 protein: CASSSPGDTQYF

J gene: TRBJ1-2
V gene: TRBV27
D gene: .
CDR3 protein: CASSLSGYGYTF

J gene: TRBJ2-5
V gene: TRBV11-3
D gene: TRBD2
CDR3 protein: CASSLVGSGGAGETQYF

J gene: TRBJ1-2
V gene: TRBV18
D gene: .
CDR3 protein: CASSQTEDSGYTF

J gene: TRBJ2-2
V gene: TRBV3-1/TRBV3-2
D gene: .
CDR3 protein: CASSQLLTRTGELFF

J gene: TRBJ2-7
V gene: TRBV19
D gene: .
CDR3 protein: CASSDSYEQYF

J gene: TRBJ1-2
V gene: TRBV5-4
D gene: .
CDR3 protein: CASTPDSINYGYTF

J gene: TRBJ2-2
V gene: TRBV2
D gene: .
CDR3 protein: CASTGQGTNTGELFF

J gene: TRBJ2-2
V gene: TRBV5-4
D gene: TRBD2
CDR3 protein: CASSQRERTGELFF

J gene: TRBJ1-1
V gene: TRBV5-1
D gene: .
CDR3 protein: CASSLIADLNTEAFF

J gene: TRBJ1-1
V gene: TRBV11-3
D gene: TRBD1
CDR3 protein: CASSLKGQGHTEAFF

J gene: TRBJ2-3
V gene: TRBV19
D gene: .
CDR3 protein: CATRAPSFRTDTQYF

J gene: TRBJ1-3
V gene: TRBV9
D gene: .
CDR3 protein: CASSSGTVSSGNTIYF

J gene: TRBJ2-1
V gene: TRBV25-1
D gene: TRBD2
CDR3 protein: CASRGGLAGSHEQFF

J gene: TRBJ2-2
V gene: TRBV9
D gene: .
CDR3 protein: CASSVWQGGTGELFF

J gene: TRBJ2-7
V gene: TRBV28
D gene: TRBD1
CDR3 protein: CASSGTGGASYEQYF

J gene: TRBJ2-1
V gene: TRBV5-1
D gene: .
CDR3 protein: CASSSRGSDYNEQFF

J gene: TRBJ1-5
V gene: TRBV23-1
D gene: .
CDR3 protein: CASSQSLGPKAYSNQPQHF

J gene: TRBJ2-1
V gene: TRBV21-1
D gene: .
CDR3 protein: CASSNGTSGSTHSYNEQFF